This T cell receptor beta chain was recorded in a study of OX40 agonist ivuxolimab in advanced cancers. A remark on this clone: The target antigen is unknown.

Some clones are missing from TCRdb's copy, which holds only in-frame ones; the method was immunoSEQ multiplex PCR. The table lists some 17,000 clones, around 77% of them singletons. Study findings and constraints: Clonal expansion was seen in CD4+ and CD8+ blood T cells by week 6 at 0.1 to 3.0 mg/kg. Some nonresponders additionally presented with little normalized T-cell clonal expansion.

The CDR3 has 14 amino acids. V was pared by 9 bases and J by 7 bases, with 21 bases between. Germline V gene lookup returns CDR1 MGHDK and CDR2 SYGVNS. This TCR was recovered from an adult with an advanced solid tumor such as melanoma, head and neck, liver or kidney cancer. Here the sequenced sample was CD4+ or CD8+ T cells sorted from blood, taken in a trial of the OX40 agonist ivuxolimab. V and J are TRBV25-1 and TRBJ1-1, with D tentatively TRBD1 (6 bases). The CDR3 sequence is CASSNVGQSNEAFF. CDR3 DNA: TGTGCCAGTTCGAATGTTGGACAGTCTAATGAAGCTTTCTTT.